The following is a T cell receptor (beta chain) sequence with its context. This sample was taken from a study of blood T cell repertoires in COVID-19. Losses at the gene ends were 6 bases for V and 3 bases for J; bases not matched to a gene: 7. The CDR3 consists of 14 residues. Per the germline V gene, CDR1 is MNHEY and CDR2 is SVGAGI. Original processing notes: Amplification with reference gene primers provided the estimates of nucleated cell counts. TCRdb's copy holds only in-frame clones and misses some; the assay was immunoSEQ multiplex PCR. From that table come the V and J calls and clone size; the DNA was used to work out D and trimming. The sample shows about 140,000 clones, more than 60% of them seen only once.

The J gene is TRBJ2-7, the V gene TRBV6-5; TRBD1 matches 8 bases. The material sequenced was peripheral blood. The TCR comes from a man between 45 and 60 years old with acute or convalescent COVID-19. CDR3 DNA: TGTGCCAGCAGCGTAACACAGGGGGACTACGAGCAGTACGTC. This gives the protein CASSVTQGDYEQYV.